These T cell receptor beta chains were read from a single sample in a study of blood T cell repertoires in COVID-19. Profiling relied on immunoSEQ multiplex PCR, and the TCRdb table lists in-frame clones only, not all of them. The data show 110,000 or so clones, 85% seen once. Sequencing was carried out using peripheral blood. The receptors come from a woman aged 55-70 years with COVID-19, enrolled during active disease. Each CDR3 is given with its conserved first and last residue. D genes are given only for firm matches. Clone size is not always given. Where it is, it says once, few, many or a class for expanded clones.

d_gene,abundance,v_gene,j_gene,CDR3aa,CDR3nt
TRBD2,-,TRBV4-1,TRBJ2-2,CASSQGPGLAGGVNNAGELFF,TGCGCCAGCAGCCAAGGCCCCGGACTAGCGGGGGGAGTTAATAACGCCGGGGAGCTGTTTTTT
TRBD2,-,TRBV5-1,TRBJ2-2,CASSFSGGENTGELFF,TGCGCCAGCAGCTTTAGCGGGGGGGAAAACACCGGGGAGCTGTTTTTT
-,-,TRBV21-1,TRBJ1-2,CASSNGGVQGSNGYTF,TGTGCCAGCAGCAATGGCGGGGTCCAGGGATCGAATGGCTACACCTTC
-,-,TRBV18,TRBJ1-6,CASSPTGINSPLHF,TGTGCCAGCTCACCAACAGGGATCAATTCACCCCTCCACTTT
TRBD1,-,TRBV6-5,TRBJ1-3,CASRYDRAGNTIYF,TGTGCCAGCAGATATGACAGGGCTGGAAACACCATATATTTT
-,-,TRBV2,TRBJ1-1,CASSMDSMAFF,TGTGCCAGCAGTATGGACTCTATGGCTTTCTTT
TRBD1,-,TRBV9,TRBJ2-2,CASSALPGQGAGELFF,TGTGCCAGCAGCGCCCTACCGGGACAGGGAGCCGGGGAGCTGTTTTTT
-,once,TRBV29-1,TRBJ2-2,CSVQTQFTGELFF,TGCAGCGTTCAAACGCAGTTCACCGGGGAGCTGTTTTTT
-,once,TRBV6-2/TRBV6-3,TRBJ1-1,CASSYRGSTEAFF,TGTGCCAGCAGTTATAGGGGTTCCACTGAAGCTTTCTTT
TRBD2,-,TRBV7-3,TRBJ2-7,CASSATSGSYEQYF,TGTGCCAGCAGCGCGACTAGCGGATCCTACGAGCAGTACTTC
-,-,TRBV11-2,TRBJ2-3,CASSLVLARGDTQYF,TGTGCCAGCAGCTTAGTTCTTGCCCGCGGAGATACGCAGTATTTT
-,-,TRBV19,TRBJ1-1,CASSNLAQGNTEAFF,TGTGCCAGTAGTAACTTAGCACAGGGGAACACTGAAGCTTTCTTT
TRBD2,once,TRBV18,TRBJ2-3,CASSPLMVTSGRNTDTQYF,TGTGCCAGCTCACCACTTATGGTCACTAGCGGGCGCAACACAGATACGCAGTATTTT
TRBD1,-,TRBV24-1,TRBJ2-7,CATSDPGQGHSYEQYF,TGTGCCACCAGTGATCCGGGACAGGGGCACTCCTACGAGCAGTACTTC
TRBD1,-,TRBV5-1,TRBJ1-1,CASSFMGQGVIVPSNTEAFF,TGCGCCAGCAGCTTTATGGGGCAGGGGGTTATCGTCCCCTCGAACACTGAAGCTTTCTTT
-,-,TRBV11-2,TRBJ1-1,CASSLVPPGLTEAFF,TGTGCCAGCAGCTTAGTCCCGCCAGGGTTAACTGAAGCTTTCTTT
-,-,TRBV3-1/TRBV3-2,TRBJ2-2,CASSPLGEAGELFF,TGTGCCAGCAGCCCTCTGGGGGAGGCCGGGGAGCTGTTTTTT
TRBD1,-,TRBV6-6,TRBJ1-2,CASSRQGMGYGYTF,TGTGCCAGCAGTCGACAGGGGATGGGCTATGGCTACACCTTC
-,-,TRBV24-1,TRBJ1-6,CATSDPVDRSSYNSPLHF,TGTGCCACCAGTGACCCCGTTGACCGGAGCTCCTATAATTCACCCCTCCACTTT
TRBD1,-,TRBV19,TRBJ2-7,CASSITGVDREQYF,TGTGCCAGTAGTATAACAGGGGTCGATCGGGAGCAGTACTTC
-,-,TRBV3-1/TRBV3-2,TRBJ1-3,CASSQVTGTGNTIYF,TGTGCCAGCAGCCAAGTAACAGGGACTGGAAACACCATATATTTT
-,-,TRBV5-8,TRBJ1-5,CASSGVSASNQPQHF,TGTGCCAGCAGCGGAGTTTCAGCCAGCAATCAGCCCCAGCATTTT
-,-,TRBV3-1/TRBV3-2,TRBJ1-4,CASSQNTANEKLFF,TGTGCCAGCAGCCAAAATACTGCTAATGAAAAACTGTTTTTT
-,-,TRBV30,TRBJ1-6,CAWSPTSSENSPLHF,TGTGCCTGGAGCCCCACCAGCAGCGAAAATTCACCCCTCCACTTT
TRBD1,-,TRBV5-4,TRBJ1-1,CASSLGGGAVYTEAFF,TGTGCCAGCAGTTTAGGAGGGGGCGCGGTGTACACTGAAGCTTTCTTT
-,-,TRBV7-9,TRBJ2-1,CASSRGGVVVNEQFF,TGTGCCAGCAGCCGTGGAGGGGTGGTGGTCAATGAGCAGTTCTTC
-,-,TRBV7-2,TRBJ1-1,CASSSTKPAEAFF,TGTGCCAGCAGCTCCACGAAACCAGCTGAAGCTTTCTTT
-,-,TRBV5-4,TRBJ2-2,CARRTRPGELFF,TGTGCCAGACGGACAAGGCCCGGGGAGCTGTTTTTT
-,-,TRBV13,TRBJ1-1,CASSKQGLVIDTEAFF,TGTGCCAGCAGCAAGCAGGGGTTGGTCATCGACACTGAAGCTTTCTTT
TRBD1,-,TRBV19,TRBJ1-1,CASSMTGGGTEAFF,TGTGCCAGTAGTATGACAGGGGGAGGAACTGAAGCTTTCTTT
TRBD1,-,TRBV19,TRBJ1-2,CASSTGQASNYGYTF,TGTGCCAGTAGTACCGGACAGGCCTCTAACTATGGCTACACCTTC
-,-,TRBV7-9,TRBJ1-5,CASSLSSSNQPQHF,TGTGCCAGCAGCTTAAGCTCTAGCAATCAGCCCCAGCATTTT